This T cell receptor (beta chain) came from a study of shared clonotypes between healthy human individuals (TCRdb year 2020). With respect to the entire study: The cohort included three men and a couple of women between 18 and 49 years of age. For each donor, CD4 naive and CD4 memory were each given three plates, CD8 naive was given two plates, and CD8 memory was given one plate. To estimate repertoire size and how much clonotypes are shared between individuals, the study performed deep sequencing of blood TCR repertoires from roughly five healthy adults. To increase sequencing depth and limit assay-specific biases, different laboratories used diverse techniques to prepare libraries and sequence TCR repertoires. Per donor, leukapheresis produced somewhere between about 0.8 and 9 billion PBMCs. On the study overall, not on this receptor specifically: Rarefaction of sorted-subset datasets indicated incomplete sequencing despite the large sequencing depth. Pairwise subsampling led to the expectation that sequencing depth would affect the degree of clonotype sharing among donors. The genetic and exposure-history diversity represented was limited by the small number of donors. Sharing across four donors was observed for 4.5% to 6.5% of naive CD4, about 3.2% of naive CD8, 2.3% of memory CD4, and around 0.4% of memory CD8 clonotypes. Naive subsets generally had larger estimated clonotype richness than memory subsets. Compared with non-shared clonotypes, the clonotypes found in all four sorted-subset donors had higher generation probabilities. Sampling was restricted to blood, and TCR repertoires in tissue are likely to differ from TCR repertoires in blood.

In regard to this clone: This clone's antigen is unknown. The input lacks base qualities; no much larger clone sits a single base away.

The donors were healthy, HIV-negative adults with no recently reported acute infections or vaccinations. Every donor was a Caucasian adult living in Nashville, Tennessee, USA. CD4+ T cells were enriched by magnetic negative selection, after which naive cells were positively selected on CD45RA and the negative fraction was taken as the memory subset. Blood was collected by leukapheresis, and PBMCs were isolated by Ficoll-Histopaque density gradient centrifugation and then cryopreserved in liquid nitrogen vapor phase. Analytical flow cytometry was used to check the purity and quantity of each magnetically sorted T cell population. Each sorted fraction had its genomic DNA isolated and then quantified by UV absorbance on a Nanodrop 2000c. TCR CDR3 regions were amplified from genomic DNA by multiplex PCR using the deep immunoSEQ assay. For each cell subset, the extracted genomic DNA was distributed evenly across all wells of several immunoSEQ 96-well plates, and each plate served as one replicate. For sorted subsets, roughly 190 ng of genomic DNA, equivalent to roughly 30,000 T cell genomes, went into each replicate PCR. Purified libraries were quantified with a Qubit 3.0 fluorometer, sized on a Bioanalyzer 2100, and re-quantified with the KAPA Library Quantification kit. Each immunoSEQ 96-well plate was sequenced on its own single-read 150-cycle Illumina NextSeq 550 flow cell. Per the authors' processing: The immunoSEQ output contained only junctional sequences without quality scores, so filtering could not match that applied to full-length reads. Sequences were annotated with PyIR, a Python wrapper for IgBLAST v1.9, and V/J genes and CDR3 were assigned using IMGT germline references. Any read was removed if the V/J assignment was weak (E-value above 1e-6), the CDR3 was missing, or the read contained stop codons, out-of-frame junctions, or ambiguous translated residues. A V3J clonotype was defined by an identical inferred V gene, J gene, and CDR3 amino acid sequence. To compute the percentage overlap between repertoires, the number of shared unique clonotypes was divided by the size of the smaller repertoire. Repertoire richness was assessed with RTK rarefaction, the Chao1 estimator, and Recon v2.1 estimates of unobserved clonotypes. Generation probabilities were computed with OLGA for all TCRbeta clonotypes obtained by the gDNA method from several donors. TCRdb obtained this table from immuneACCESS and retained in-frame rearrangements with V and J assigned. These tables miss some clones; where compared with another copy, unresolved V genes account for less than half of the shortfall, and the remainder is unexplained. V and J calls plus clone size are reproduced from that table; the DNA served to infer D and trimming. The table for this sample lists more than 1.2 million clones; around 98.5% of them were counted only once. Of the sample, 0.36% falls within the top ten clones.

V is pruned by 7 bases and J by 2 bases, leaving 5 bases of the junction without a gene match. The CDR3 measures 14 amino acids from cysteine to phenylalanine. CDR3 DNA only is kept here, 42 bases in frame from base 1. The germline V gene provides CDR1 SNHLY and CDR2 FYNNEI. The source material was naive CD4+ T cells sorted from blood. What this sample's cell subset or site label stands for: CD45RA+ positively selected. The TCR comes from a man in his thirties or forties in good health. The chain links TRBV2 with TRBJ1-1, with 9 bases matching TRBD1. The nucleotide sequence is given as TGTGCCAGCACCGGGGACAGGGCCAACACTGAAGCTTTCTTT. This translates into CASTGDRANTEAFF.